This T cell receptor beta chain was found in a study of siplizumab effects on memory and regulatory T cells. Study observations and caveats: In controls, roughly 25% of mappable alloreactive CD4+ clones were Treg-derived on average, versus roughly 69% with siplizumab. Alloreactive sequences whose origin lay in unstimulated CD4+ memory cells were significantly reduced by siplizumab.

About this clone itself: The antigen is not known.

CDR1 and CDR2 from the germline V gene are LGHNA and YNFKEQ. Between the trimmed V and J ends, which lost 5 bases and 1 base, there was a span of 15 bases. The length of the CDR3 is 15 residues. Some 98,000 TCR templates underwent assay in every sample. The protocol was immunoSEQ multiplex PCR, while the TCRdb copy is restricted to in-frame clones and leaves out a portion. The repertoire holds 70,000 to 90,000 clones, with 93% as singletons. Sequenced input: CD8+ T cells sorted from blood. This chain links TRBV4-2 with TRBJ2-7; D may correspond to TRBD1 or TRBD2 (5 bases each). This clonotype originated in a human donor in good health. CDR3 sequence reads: CASSENRDGSYEQYF. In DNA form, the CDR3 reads TGTGCCAGCAGCGAGAACCGGGACGGTTCCTACGAGCAGTACTTC.